Here is one T cell receptor beta chain with its context. Its target is unknown. TCRdb reprocessed the RT-PCR reads via MiXCR and lists one record per CDR3 protein. The sample lists around 530,000 distinct CDR3 sequences; 10% to 15% were seen once. This sample is drawn from a study of response to subunit inactivated influenza vaccine. General observations from the study: Each seasonal influenza vaccination recruits few new T cells, the authors suggested.

This receptor was identified in a man aged 45-60 years who received an inactivated influenza vaccine. Source: PBMCs from blood, taken on the day of vaccination.

In nucleotides, the CDR3 is TGTGCCAGCACCGCGACTAGCAGATTCTACAATGAGCAGTTCTTC. Amino acids: CASTATSRFYNEQFF. V and J are TRBV27 and TRBJ2-1, with 7 bases lining up with TRBD2. With 7 bases clipped from V and 3 bases from J, the junction kept 9 bases outside the gene matches. This CDR3 contains 15 residues. Germline lookup yields CDR1 MNHEY and CDR2 SMNVEV (reference sequence).